Below, one TCR beta chain is given with its context. Its target is not known. Repertoires were generated with immunoSEQ multiplex PCR, while TCRdb's copy carries only in-frame clones and drops some. This sample has some 22,000 clones; 88% occur once, and the top ten carry roughly 6%. This sample is part of a study of T cells in localized non-small cell lung cancer. This CDR3 region has 16 residues. Trimming cost V 1 base and J 0 bases, with 11 bases left between them. Germline V CDR1 and CDR2: SGHKS, YYEKEE (reference sequence). Whole-study findings and limits: Elevated blood T cell density was associated with longer overall survival.

This TCR was recovered from a man aged 35-75 years with stage II lung adenocarcinoma. The sequencing here drew on PBMCs, taken before any cancer treatment. This chain uses TRBV5-5 with TRBJ1-5; possibly TRBD1 for D (5 bases). The DNA of the CDR3 is TGTGCCAGCAGCTTGTCAGGGACGCTTAGCAATCAGCCCCAGCATTTT. It yields the protein CASSLSGTLSNQPQHF.